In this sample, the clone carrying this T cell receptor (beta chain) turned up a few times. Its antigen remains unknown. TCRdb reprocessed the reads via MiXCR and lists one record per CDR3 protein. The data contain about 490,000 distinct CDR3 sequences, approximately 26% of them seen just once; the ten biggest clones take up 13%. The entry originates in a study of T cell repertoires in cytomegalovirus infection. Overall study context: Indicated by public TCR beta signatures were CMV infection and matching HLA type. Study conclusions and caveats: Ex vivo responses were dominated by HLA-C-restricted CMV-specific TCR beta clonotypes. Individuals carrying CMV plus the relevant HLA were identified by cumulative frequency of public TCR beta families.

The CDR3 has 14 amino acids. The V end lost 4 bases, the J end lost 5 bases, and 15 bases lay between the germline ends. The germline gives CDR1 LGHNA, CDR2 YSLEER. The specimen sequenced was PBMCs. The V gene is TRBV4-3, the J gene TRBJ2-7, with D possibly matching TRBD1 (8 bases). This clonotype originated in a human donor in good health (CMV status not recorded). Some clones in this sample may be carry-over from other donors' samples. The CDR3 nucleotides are TGCGCCAGCAGCCTAAAACAGGGGGGGAACGAGCAGTACTTC. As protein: CASSLKQGGNEQYF.